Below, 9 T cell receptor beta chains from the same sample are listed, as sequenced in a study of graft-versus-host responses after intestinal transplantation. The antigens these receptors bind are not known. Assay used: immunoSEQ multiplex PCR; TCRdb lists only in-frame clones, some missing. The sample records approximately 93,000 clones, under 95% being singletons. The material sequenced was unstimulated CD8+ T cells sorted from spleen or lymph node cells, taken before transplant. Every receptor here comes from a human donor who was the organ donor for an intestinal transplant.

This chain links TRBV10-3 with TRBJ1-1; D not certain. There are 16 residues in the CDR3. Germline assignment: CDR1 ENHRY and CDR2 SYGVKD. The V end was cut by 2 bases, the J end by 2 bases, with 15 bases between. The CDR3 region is CAISESKTLSNTEAFF. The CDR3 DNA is TGTGCCATCAGTGAGAGCAAGACACTTAGTAACACTGAAGCTTTCTTT.

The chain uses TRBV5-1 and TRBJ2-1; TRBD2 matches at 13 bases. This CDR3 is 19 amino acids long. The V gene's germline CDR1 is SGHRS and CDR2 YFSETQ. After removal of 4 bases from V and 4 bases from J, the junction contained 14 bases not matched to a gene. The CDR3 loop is CASSPPGGLAGVKYNEQFF. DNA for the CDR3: TGCGCCAGCAGCCCCCCTGGTGGACTAGCGGGAGTTAAGTACAATGAGCAGTTCTTC.

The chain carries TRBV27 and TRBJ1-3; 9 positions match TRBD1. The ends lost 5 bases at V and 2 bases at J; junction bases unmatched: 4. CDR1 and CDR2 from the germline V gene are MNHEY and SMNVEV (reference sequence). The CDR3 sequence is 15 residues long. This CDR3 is CASSAHRGPGNTIYF. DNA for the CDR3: TGTGCCAGCAGTGCACACAGGGGGCCTGGAAACACCATATATTTT.

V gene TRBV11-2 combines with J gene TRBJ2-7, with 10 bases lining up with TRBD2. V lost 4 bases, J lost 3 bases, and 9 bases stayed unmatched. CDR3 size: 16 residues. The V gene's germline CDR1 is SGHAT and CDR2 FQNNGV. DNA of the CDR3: TGTGCCAGCAGCTCGGACCTAGCGGGGGTAGTCTACGAGCAGTACTTC. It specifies CASSSDLAGVVYEQYF.

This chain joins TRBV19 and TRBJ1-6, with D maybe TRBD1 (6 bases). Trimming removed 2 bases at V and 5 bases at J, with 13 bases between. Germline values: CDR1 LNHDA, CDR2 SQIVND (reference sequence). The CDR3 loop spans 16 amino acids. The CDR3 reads CASSIFSAGDNSPLHF. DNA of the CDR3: TGTGCCAGTAGTATATTTAGCGCAGGGGATAATTCACCCCTCCACTTT.

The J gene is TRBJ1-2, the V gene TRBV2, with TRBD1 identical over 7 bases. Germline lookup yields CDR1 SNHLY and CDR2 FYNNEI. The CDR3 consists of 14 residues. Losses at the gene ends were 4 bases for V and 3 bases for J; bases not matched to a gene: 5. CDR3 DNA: TGTGCCAGCAGTGTCCTCCAGGGGGACTATGGCTACACCTTC. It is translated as CASSVLQGDYGYTF.

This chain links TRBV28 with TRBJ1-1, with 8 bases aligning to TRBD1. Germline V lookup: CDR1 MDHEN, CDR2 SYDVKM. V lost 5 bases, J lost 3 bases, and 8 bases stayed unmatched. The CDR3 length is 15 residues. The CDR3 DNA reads TGTGCCAGCAGTGAGTGGACAGGGACTTACACTGAAGCTTTCTTT. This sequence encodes CASSEWTGTYTEAFF.

In DNA, the CDR3 is TGTGCCAGTAGTATAGATCCCATTACGACTAGCGGGGAGGAGACCCAGTACTTC. It yields the protein CASSIDPITTSGEETQYF. The gene calls are TRBV19 and TRBJ2-5; TRBD2 matches at 11 bases. Germline trimming cut 0 bases from V and 5 bases from J; bases unmatched to any gene: 11. This CDR3 is 18 amino acids long. Looked up from germline, CDR1 is LNHDA and CDR2 is SQIVND (reference sequence). Full variable domain (rest looked up from reference TRBV19 and TRBJ2-5): DGGITQSPKYLFRKEGQNVTLSCEQNLNHDAMYWYRQDPGQGLRLIYYSQIVNDFQKGDIAEGYSVSREKKESFPLTVTSAQKNPTAFYLCASSIDPITTSGEETQYFGPGTRLLVL.

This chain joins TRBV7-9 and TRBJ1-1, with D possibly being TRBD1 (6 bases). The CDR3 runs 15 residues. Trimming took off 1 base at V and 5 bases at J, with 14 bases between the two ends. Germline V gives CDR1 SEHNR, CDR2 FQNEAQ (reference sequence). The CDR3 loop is CASSLELGAWTEAFF. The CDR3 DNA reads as TGTGCCAGCAGCTTAGAACTGGGGGCATGGACTGAAGCTTTCTTT.